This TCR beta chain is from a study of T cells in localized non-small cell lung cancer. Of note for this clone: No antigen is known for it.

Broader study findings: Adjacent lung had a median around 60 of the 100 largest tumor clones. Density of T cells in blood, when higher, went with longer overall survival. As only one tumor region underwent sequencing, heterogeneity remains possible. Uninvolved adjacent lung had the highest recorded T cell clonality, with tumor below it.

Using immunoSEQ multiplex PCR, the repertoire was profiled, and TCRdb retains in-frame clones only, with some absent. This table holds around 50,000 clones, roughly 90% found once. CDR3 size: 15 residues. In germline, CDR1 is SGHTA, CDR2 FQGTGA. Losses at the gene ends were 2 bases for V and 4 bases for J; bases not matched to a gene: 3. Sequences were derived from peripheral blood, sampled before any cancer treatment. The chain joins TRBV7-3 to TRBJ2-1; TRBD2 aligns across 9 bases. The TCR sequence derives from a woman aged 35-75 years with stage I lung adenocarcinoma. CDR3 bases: TGTGCCAGCAGCTTAGGTAGCGGGGGTTACAATGAGCAGTTCTTC. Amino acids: CASSLGSGGYNEQFF.